These 13 T cell receptor beta chains came from one sample sequenced in a study of OX40 agonist ivuxolimab in advanced cancers. Produced via immunoSEQ multiplex PCR; TCRdb's table is partial and in-frame only. This sample carries about 35,000 clones, 92% of them seen once, and the ten largest clones take 30% to 40%. The specimen was CD4+ or CD8+ T cells sorted from blood, collected in a trial of the OX40 agonist ivuxolimab. These receptor sequences come from an adult with an advanced solid tumor such as melanoma, head and neck, liver or kidney cancer.

The chain joins TRBV7-3 to TRBJ2-3; 13 nucleotides align to TRBD2. The CDR3 covers 15 residues. The germline V gene encodes CDR1 SGHTA and CDR2 FQGTGA. V lost 5 bases and J lost 2; bases outside the gene matches: 1. CDR3 amino acids: CASSGTSGITDTQYF. The CDR3 nucleotides read TGTGCCAGCAGCGGGACTAGCGGGATCACAGATACGCAGTATTTT.

The chain joins TRBV5-6 to TRBJ2-7; maybe TRBD1 (6 bases). The V end lost 3 bases, the J end lost 3 bases, and 10 bases lay between the germline ends. The length of the CDR3 is 13 residues. CDR1 SGHDT and CDR2 YYEEEE come from the germline V gene. This CDR3 is CASSSEGDYEQYF. CDR3 DNA sequence: TGTGCCAGCAGCTCCGAGGGGGACTACGAGCAGTACTTC.

This chain connects TRBV13 to TRBJ1-5, with 9 bases matching TRBD1. V gave up 5 bases and J gave up 7 bases; unmatched junction bases: 9. CDR1 is PRHDT, CDR2 FYEKMQ, per germline (reference sequence). This CDR3 is built from 15 residues. Here the CDR3 reads CASSLQGAVNQPQHF. CDR3 bases: TGTGCCAGCAGCCTACAGGGGGCGGTAAACCAGCCCCAGCATTTT.

The V and J genes are TRBV10-2 and TRBJ2-5; possibly TRBD2 for D (6 bases). This CDR3 is built from 14 residues. V was clipped by 4 bases and J by 4 bases, with 13 bases between them. CDR1 is WSHSY and CDR2 is SAAADI in the germline V gene. CDR3 sequence (DNA): TGCGCCAGCAGTGCCGGGAGTCCTTCAGAGACCCAGTACTTC. Translated: CASSAGSPSETQYF.

The CDR3 DNA reads as TGTGCCAGCAGCTCAAGACTAGCGCCATACAATGAGCAGTTCTTC. Translation: CASSSRLAPYNEQFF. The rearrangement uses TRBV9 and TRBJ2-1, with 8 bases that match TRBD2. The V and J ends lost 4 bases and 4 bases, in that order; junction bases with no gene match: 7. CDR1 is SGDLS, CDR2 YYNGEE, per germline. CDR3 size: 15 residues.

The rearrangement joins TRBV15 to TRBJ1-2; D is possibly TRBD1 (6 bases). CDR3 size: 11 residues. Germline assignment: CDR1 LNHNV and CDR2 YYDKDF (reference sequence). Trimming left V 8 bases short and J 7 bases short, with 11 bases between. In DNA, the CDR3 is TGTGCCACCGGGGGCATCTTTGGCTACACCTTC. Translation gives CATGGIFGYTF.

The V call is TRBV28, the J call TRBJ2-4, with TRBD2 matching 8 bases. Per the germline V gene, CDR1 is MDHEN and CDR2 is SYDVKM. V was pared by 6 bases and J by 6 bases, with 7 bases of the junction left unmatched. The CDR3 loop spans 14 amino acids. As DNA, the CDR3 is TGTGCCAGCAGCGCGGGGGGCGAGGGAAACATTCAGTACTTC. It is translated as CASSAGGEGNIQYF.

The CDR3 region has the DNA TGTGCCAGCAGTTTAGGGGAGACAGTCTACAATGAGCAGTTCTTC. This codes for CASSLGETVYNEQFF. The rearrangement joins TRBV27 to TRBJ2-1; D may be TRBD1 or TRBD2 (5 bases each). V lost 2 bases, J lost 3 bases, and 11 bases lay in between. The CDR3 is 15 amino acids. Germline V gene lookup returns CDR1 MNHEY and CDR2 SMNVEV (reference sequence).

The chain uses TRBV11-2 and TRBJ2-5, with 12 bases matching TRBD2. Germline V gene data show CDR1 as SGHAT and CDR2 as FQNNGV. After removal of 3 bases from V and 7 bases from J, the junction contained 18 bases not matched to a gene. The CDR3 is made up of 19 amino acids. The CDR3 loop is CASSLGLAGGPSPLWTQYF. CDR3 DNA: TGTGCCAGCAGCTTGGGTCTAGCGGGAGGGCCTTCTCCCCTTTGGACCCAGTACTTC.

This chain connects TRBV27 to TRBJ1-1; D ambiguous. V lost 3 bases, J lost 6 bases, and 14 bases lay in between. There are 14 residues in the CDR3. Germline V lookup: CDR1 MNHEY, CDR2 SMNVEV (reference sequence). CDR3 protein: CASSLGGGSAEAFF. The CDR3 bases are TGTGCCAGCAGTTTGGGCGGAGGGTCGGCTGAAGCTTTCTTT.

This chain joins TRBV9 and TRBJ2-3, with 11 bases matching TRBD2. Looked up from germline, CDR1 is SGDLS and CDR2 is YYNGEE. The CDR3 contains 15 residues. V gave up 1 base and J gave up 5 bases; unmatched junction bases: 3. As DNA, the CDR3 is TGTGCCAGCAGCGTAACTAGCGGGAGTATAGATACGCAGTATTTT. Translation gives CASSVTSGSIDTQYF.

The rearrangement links TRBV6-6 to TRBJ2-7; D may be TRBD2 (7 bases). V was clipped by 1 base and J by 7 bases, with 11 bases between them. Germline V gives CDR1 MNHNY, CDR2 SVGAGI (reference sequence). This CDR3 is 13 amino acids long. The CDR3: CASSYWGGLEQYF. CDR3 sequence (DNA): TGTGCCAGCAGTTACTGGGGGGGCCTGGAGCAGTACTTC.

This clone was observed a single time. This rearrangement joins TRBV7-6 to TRBJ2-3; no clear D gene. The CDR3 runs to 14 residues. With 1 base removed from V and 2 bases from J, the gap between germline ends came to 7 bases. Germline loops: CDR1 SGHVS, CDR2 FNYEAQ. The DNA of the CDR3 is TGTGCCAGCAGCTTAGTCGGCACCACAGATACGCAGTATTTT. Translated: CASSLVGTTDTQYF.